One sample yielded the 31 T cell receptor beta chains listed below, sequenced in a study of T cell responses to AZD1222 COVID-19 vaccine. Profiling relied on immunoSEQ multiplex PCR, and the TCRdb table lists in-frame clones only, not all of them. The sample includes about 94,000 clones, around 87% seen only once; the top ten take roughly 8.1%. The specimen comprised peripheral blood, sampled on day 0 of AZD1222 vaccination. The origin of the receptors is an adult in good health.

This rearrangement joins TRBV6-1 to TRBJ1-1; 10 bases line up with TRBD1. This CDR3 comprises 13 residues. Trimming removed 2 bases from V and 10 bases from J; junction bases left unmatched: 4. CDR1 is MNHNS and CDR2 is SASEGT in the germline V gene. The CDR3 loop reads CASSEWGDRGAFF. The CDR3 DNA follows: TGTGCCAGCAGTGAATGGGGGGACAGGGGAGCTTTCTTT.

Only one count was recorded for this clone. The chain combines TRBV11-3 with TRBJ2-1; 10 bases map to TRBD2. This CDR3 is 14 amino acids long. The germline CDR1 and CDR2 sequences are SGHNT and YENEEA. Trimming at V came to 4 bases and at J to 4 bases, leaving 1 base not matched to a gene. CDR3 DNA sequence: TGTGCCAGCAGCTCGGGACTAGCGTACAATGAGCAGTTCTTC. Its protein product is CASSSGLAYNEQFF.

CDR3 residues: CASSVGEGSNQPQHF. The CDR3 bases are TGTGCCAGCAGCGTAGGGGAGGGAAGCAATCAGCCCCAGCATTTT. This sequence joins TRBV9 and TRBJ1-5; D is unclear. Deletions cut 0 bases from V and 1 base from J, with 8 bases between. Germline V gene lookup returns CDR1 SGDLS and CDR2 YYNGEE. The CDR3 sequence is 15 residues long.

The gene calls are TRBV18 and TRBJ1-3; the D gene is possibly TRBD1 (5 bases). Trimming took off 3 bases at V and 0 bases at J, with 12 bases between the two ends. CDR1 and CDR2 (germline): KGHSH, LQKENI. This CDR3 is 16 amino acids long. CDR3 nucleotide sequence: TGTGCCAGCTCACCCCCGGGGACGTACTCTGGAAACACCATATATTTT. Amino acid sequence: CASSPPGTYSGNTIYF. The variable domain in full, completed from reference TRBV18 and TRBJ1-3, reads NAGVMQNPRHLVRRRGQEARLRCSPMKGHSHVYWYRQLPEEGLKFMVYLQKENIIDESGMPKERFSAEFPKEGPSILRIQQVVRGDSAAYFCASSPPGTYSGNTIYFGEGSWLTVV.

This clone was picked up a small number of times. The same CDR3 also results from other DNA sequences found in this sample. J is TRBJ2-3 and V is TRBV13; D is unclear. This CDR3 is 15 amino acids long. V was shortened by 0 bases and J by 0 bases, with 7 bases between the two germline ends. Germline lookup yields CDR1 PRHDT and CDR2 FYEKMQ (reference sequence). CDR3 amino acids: CASSLGSSSTDTQYF. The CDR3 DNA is TGTGCCAGCAGCTTAGGTTCGTCGAGCACAGATACGCAGTATTTT. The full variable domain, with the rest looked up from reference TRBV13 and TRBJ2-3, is AAGVIQSPRHLIKEKRETATLKCYPIPRHDTVYWYQQGPGQDPQFLISFYEKMQSDKGSIPDRFSAQQFSDYHSELNMSSLELGDSALYFCASSLGSSSTDTQYFGPGTRLTVL.

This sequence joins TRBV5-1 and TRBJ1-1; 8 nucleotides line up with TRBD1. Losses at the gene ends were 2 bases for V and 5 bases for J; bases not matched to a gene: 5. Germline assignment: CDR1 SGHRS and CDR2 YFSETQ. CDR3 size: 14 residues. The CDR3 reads CASSLQGEGTEAFF. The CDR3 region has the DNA TGCGCCAGCAGCTTACAGGGGGAAGGGACTGAAGCTTTCTTT.

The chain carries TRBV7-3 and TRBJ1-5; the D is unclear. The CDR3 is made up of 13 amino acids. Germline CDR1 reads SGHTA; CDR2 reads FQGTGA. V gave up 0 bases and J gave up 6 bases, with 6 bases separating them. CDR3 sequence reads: CASSLTEGQPQHF. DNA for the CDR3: TGTGCCAGCAGCTTAACGGAGGGTCAGCCCCAGCATTTT.

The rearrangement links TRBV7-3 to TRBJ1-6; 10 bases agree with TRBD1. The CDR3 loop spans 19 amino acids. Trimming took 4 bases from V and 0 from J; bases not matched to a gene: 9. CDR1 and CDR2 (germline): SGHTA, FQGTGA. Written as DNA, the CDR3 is TGTGCCAGCAGCTCACCGGGACAGGGGCCCAGCTCCTATAATTCACCCCTCCACTTT. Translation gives CASSSPGQGPSSYNSPLHF.

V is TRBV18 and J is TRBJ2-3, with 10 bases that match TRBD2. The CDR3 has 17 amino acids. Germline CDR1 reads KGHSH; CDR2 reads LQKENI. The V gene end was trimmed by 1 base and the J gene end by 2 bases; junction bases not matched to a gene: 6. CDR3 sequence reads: CASSPQNSGGTTDTQYF. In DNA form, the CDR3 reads TGTGCCAGCTCACCACAGAATAGCGGGGGGACCACAGATACGCAGTATTTT.

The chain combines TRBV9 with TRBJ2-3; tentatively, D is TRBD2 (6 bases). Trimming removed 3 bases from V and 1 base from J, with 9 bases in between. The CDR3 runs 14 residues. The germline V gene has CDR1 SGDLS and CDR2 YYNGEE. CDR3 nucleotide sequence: TGTGCCAGCAGCGCTCCTAGCGGCACAGATACGCAGTATTTT. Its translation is CASSAPSGTDTQYF.

CDR3 protein: CASSAQTGQGGNQPQHF. CDR3 sequence (DNA): TGTGCCAGCAGCGCGCAGACAGGTCAAGGGGGCAATCAGCCCCAGCATTTT. The chain couples TRBV7-2 to TRBJ1-5; D possibly corresponds to TRBD1 (6 bases). The germline V and J ends were trimmed by 5 bases and 2 bases, with 19 bases remaining between them. Germline-derived CDR1 and CDR2 are SGHTA and FQGNSA. The CDR3 is 17 residues long.

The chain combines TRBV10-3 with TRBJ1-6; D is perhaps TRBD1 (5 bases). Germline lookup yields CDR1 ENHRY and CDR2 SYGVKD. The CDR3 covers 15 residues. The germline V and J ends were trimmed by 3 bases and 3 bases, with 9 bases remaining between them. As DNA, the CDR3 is TGTGCCATCAGTGATTCGGGGGACTATAATTCACCCCTCCACTTT. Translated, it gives CAISDSGDYNSPLHF.

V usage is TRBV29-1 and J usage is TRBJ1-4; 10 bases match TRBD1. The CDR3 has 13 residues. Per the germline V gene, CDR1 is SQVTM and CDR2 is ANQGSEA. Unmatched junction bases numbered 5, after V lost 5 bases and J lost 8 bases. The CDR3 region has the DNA TGCAGCGTTAAGGGACAGGGGAAGGAAAAACTGTTTTTT. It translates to CSVKGQGKEKLFF.

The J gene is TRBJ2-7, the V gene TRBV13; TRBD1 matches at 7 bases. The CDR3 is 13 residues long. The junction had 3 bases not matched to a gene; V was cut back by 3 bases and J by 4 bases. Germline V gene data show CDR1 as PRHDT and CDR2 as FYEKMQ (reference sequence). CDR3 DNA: TGTGCCAGCAGCTTCTACAGGGGTTACGAGCAGTACTTC. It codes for CASSFYRGYEQYF.

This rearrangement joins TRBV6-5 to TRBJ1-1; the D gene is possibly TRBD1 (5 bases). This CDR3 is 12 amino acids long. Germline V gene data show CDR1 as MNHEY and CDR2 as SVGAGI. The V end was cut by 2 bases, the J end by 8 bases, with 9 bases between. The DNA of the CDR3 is TGTGCCAGCAGTTACGGGGGGGTGGAAGCTTTCTTT. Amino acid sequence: CASSYGGVEAFF.

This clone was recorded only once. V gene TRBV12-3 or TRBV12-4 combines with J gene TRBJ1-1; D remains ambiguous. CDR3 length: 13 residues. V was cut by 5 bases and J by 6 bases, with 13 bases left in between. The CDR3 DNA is TGTGCCAGCAGTCCGAAGGCAACCCCTGAAGCTTTCTTT. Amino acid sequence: CASSPKATPEAFF.

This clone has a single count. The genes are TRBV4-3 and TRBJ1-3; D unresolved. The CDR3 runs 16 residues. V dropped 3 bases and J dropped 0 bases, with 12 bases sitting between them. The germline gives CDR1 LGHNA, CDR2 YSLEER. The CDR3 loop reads CASSQKQRHSGNTIYF. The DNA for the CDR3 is TGCGCCAGCAGCCAGAAACAGCGACACTCTGGAAACACCATATATTTT.

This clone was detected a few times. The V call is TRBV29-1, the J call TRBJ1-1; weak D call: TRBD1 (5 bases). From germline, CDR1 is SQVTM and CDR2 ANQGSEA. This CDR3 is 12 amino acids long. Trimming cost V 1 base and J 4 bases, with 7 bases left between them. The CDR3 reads CSVEGGGTEAFF. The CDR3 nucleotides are TGCAGCGTTGAAGGTGGGGGCACTGAAGCTTTCTTT.

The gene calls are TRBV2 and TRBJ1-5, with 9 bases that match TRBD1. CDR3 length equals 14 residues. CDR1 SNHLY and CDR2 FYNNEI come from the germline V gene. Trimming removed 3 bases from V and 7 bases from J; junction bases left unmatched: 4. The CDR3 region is CASSDDRGEQPQHF. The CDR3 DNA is TGTGCCAGCAGTGACGACAGGGGGGAACAGCCCCAGCATTTT.

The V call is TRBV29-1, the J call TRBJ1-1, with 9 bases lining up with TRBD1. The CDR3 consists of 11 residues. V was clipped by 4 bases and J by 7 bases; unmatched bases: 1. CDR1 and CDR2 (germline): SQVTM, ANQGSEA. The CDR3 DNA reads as TGCAGCGTTGGGACAGGGGATGAAGCTTTCTTT. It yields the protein CSVGTGDEAFF.

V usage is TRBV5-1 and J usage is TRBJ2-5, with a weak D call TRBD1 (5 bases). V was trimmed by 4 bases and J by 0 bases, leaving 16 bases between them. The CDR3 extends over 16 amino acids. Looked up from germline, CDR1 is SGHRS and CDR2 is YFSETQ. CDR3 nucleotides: TGCGCCAGCAGCAGGACCTATCCCAGGGACCAAGAGACCCAGTACTTC. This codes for CASSRTYPRDQETQYF. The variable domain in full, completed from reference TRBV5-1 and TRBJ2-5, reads KAGVTQTPRYLIKTRGQQVTLSCSPISGHRSVSWYQQTPGQGLQFLFEYFSETQRNKGNFPGRFSGRQFSNSRSEMNVSTLELGDSALYLCASSRTYPRDQETQYFGPGTRLLVL.

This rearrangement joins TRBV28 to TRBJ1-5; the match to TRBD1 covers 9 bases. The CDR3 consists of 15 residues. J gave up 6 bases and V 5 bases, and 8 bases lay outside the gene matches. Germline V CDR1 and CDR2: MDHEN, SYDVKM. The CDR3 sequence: CASSGEGQGRQPQHF. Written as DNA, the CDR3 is TGTGCCAGCAGTGGGGAGGGACAGGGTCGTCAGCCCCAGCATTTT.

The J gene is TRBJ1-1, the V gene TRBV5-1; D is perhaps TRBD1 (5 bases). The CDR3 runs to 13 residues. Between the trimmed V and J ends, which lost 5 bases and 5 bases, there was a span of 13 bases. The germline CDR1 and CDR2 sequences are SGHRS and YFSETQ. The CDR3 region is CASRRGTGTEAFF. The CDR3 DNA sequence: TGCGCCAGCAGACGAGGGACGGGGACTGAAGCTTTCTTT.

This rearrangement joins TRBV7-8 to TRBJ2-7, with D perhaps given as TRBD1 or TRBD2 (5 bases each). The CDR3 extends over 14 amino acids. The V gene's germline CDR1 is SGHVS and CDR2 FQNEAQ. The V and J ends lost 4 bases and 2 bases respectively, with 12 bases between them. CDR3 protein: CASSSGTAPYEQYF. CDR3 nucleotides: TGTGCCAGCAGCTCCGGGACGGCGCCCTACGAGCAGTACTTC. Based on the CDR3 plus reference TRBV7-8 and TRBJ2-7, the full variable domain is GAGVSQSPRYKVAKRGQDVALRCDPISGHVSLFWYQQALGQGPEFLTYFQNEAQLDKSGLPSDRFFAERPEGSVSTLKIQRTQQEDSAVYLCASSSGTAPYEQYFGPGTRLTVT.

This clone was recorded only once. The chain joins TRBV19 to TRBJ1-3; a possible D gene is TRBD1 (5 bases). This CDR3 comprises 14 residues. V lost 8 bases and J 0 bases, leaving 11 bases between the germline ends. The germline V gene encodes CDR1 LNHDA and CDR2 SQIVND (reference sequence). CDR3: CASAEGHSGNTIYF. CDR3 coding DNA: TGTGCCAGTGCCGAGGGGCACTCTGGAAACACCATATATTTT.

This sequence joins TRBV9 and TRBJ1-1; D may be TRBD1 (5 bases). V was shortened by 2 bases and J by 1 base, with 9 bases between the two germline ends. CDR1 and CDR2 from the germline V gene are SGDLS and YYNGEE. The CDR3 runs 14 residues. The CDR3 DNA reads TGTGCCAGCAGCGTGGATCAGGGGAACACTGAAGCTTTCTTT. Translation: CASSVDQGNTEAFF.

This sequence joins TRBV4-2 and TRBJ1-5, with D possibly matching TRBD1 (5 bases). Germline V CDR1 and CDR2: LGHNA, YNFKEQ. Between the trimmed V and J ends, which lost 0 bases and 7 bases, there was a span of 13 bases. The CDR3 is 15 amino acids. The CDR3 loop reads CASSQDAGTRQPQHF. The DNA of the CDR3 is TGTGCCAGCAGCCAAGATGCGGGGACTAGGCAGCCCCAGCATTTT.

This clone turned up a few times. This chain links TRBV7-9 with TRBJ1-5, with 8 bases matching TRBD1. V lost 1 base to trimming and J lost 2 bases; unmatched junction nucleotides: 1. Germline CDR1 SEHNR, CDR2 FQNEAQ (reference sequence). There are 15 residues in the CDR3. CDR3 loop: CASSLEGQGNQPQHF. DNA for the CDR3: TGTGCCAGCAGCTTAGAGGGACAGGGCAATCAGCCCCAGCATTTT.

The CDR3 spells CASSILGGGTYGYTF. The DNA of the CDR3 is TGTGCCAGTAGTATTTTAGGAGGGGGAACCTATGGCTACACCTTC. V usage is TRBV19 and J usage is TRBJ1-2, with D perhaps matching TRBD1 (6 bases). V lost 3 bases to trimming and J lost 4 bases, with 15 bases between them. This CDR3 spans 15 amino acids. Germline CDR1 LNHDA, CDR2 SQIVND (reference sequence).

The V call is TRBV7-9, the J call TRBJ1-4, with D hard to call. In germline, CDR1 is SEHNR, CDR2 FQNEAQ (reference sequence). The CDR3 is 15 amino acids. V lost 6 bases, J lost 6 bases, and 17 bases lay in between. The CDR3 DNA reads TGTGCCAGCAGGGACTATGCGGGGAAAGATGAAAAACTGTTTTTT. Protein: CASRDYAGKDEKLFF.

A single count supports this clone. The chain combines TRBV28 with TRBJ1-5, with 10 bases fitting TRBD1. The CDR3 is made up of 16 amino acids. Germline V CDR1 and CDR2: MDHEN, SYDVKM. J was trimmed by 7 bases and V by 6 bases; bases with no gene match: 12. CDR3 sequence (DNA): TGTGCCAGCAGCCCGGGACAGGGGATATTGAGGCAGCCCCAGCATTTT. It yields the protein CASSPGQGILRQPQHF.